By share of the sample, the clone carrying this T cell receptor (beta chain) is medium-sized. Its cognate antigen is unknown. Whole blood was used without fractionation, so all unsorted peripheral T cells were included. This sample was taken from a study of HIV-infected patients and healthy controls. Broader study findings: Compared with untreated HIV+ repertoires, healthy controls showed roughly threefold more distinct CDR3s and higher Shannon diversity. During therapy, HIV-associated CDR3s fell significantly in frequency, while CMV-associated CDR3s did not change significantly. In healthy controls, MAIT alpha CDR3s were common; in HIV+ repertoires, severely depleted.

cDNA was made from roughly 470 ng RNA using alpha and beta constant primers. Alpha and beta chain libraries were made separately by chain-specific third strand synthesis with multiplexing indices. MiXCR, applied by TCRdb to the 5' RACE reads, yields one record per CDR3 protein. Among 18,000 or so distinct CDR3 sequences, roughly 9% were seen once, and the ten largest hold under 8.5%. This CDR3 is built from 11 residues. J gave up 8 bases and V 6 bases, and 1 base lay outside the gene matches. Per the germline V gene, CDR1 is SEHNR and CDR2 is FQNEAQ (reference sequence). The specimen was blood. J is TRBJ2-1 and V is TRBV7-9; 7 bases match TRBD1. The origin of this receptor is an adult in good health. The CDR3 spells CASRDRDEQFF. DNA of the CDR3: TGTGCCAGCAGAGACAGGGATGAGCAGTTCTTC. Drawing the rest from reference TRBV7-9 and TRBJ2-1, the complete variable domain is DTGVSQNPRHKITKRGQNVTFRCDPISEHNRLYWYRQTLGQGPEFLTYFQNEAQLEKSRLLSDRFSAERPKGSFSTLEIQRTEQGDSAMYLCASRDRDEQFFGPGTRLTVL.